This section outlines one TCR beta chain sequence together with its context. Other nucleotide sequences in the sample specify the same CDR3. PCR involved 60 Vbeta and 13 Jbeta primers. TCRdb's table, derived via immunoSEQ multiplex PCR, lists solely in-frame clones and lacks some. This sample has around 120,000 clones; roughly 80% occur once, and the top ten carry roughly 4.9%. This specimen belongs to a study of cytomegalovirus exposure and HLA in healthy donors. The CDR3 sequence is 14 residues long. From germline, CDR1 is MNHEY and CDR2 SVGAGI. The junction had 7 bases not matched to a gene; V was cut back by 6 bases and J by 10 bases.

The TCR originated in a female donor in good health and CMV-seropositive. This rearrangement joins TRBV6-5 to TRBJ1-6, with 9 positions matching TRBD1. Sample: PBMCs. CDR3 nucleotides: TGTGCCAGCAGAACCGACAGGGGGTCCTCACCCCTCCACTTT. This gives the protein CASRTDRGSSPLHF.